This T cell receptor (beta chain) was recorded in a study of cytomegalovirus exposure and HLA in healthy donors. The V and J ends lost 7 bases and 4 bases respectively, with 10 bases between them. Germline assignment: CDR1 MNHNS and CDR2 SASEGT. The CDR3 extends over 13 amino acids. PCR primers comprised 60 Vbeta and 13 Jbeta primers. Here immunoSEQ multiplex PCR was the method, and the copy in TCRdb shows in-frame clones only, minus some. This listing includes roughly 34,000 clones. J is TRBJ1-4 and V is TRBV6-1, with D unclear. Sequenced input: PBMCs. This receptor was identified in a woman in her forties in good health and CMV-seropositive. The CDR3 loop is CASTDWNNEKLFF. DNA for the CDR3: TGTGCCAGCACGGACTGGAATAATGAAAAACTGTTTTTT.